The 7 T cell receptor beta chains listed next were all sequenced from one sample in a study of PD-1 blockade in classical Hodgkin lymphoma. As to time point: cycle 4 day 1 (C4D1), after more than five weeks of nivolumab. All patients experienced relapse after autologous stem cell transplantation, and brentuximab vedotin exposure was variable. The protocol was immunoSEQ multiplex PCR, while the TCRdb copy is restricted to in-frame clones and leaves out a portion. The sample has approximately 93,000 clones, over 75% seen once. The sample consisted of peripheral blood mononuclear cells (PBMCs), taken before the fourth cycle of nivolumab. These receptors all come from a human donor with classical Hodgkin lymphoma.

This chain links TRBV6-6 with TRBJ1-5; D not certain. In germline, CDR1 is MNHNY, CDR2 SVGAGI (reference sequence). V was cut by 9 bases and J by 4 bases, with 10 bases left in between. The CDR3 runs 12 residues. The CDR3 reads CASSKGNQPQHF. The CDR3 DNA is TGTGCCAGTAGCAAAGGGAATCAGCCCCAGCATTTT.

The J gene is TRBJ2-1, the V gene TRBV6-6; 7 bases fit TRBD1. Germline V gene data show CDR1 as MNHNY and CDR2 as SVGAGI (reference sequence). Unmatched junction bases numbered 4, after V lost 5 bases and J lost 6 bases. This CDR3 has 13 amino acids. The CDR3 reads CASSSDRANEQFF. In DNA, the CDR3 is TGTGCCAGCAGTAGTGACAGGGCCAATGAGCAGTTCTTC.

The CDR3 protein is CASSKQGPTDTQYF. CDR3 sequence (DNA): TGTGCCAGCAGCAAACAGGGGCCCACAGATACGCAGTATTTT. This sequence joins TRBV7-9 and TRBJ2-3; 7 bases align to TRBD1. Germline values: CDR1 SEHNR, CDR2 FQNEAQ (reference sequence). V shed 5 bases, J shed 2 bases, and the junction held 4 bases outside the gene matches. CDR3 size: 14 residues.

This sequence joins TRBV5-6 and TRBJ1-5; D possibly corresponds to TRBD1 (5 bases). The CDR3 covers 15 residues. Germline values: CDR1 SGHDT, CDR2 YYEEEE. The V end was cut by 4 bases, the J end by 7 bases, with 18 bases between. The CDR3 spells CASSAHRWPGQPQHF. The CDR3 DNA follows: TGTGCCAGCAGCGCCCACAGGTGGCCTGGGCAGCCCCAGCATTTT. The full variable domain, its missing parts supplied by reference TRBV5-6 and TRBJ1-5, is DAGVTQSPTHLIKTRGQQVTLRCSPKSGHDTVSWYQQALGQGPQFIFQYYEEEERQRGNFPDRFSGHQFPNYSSELNVNALLLGDSALYLCASSAHRWPGQPQHFGDGTRLSIL.

The genes are TRBV5-1 and TRBJ2-7; D gene ambiguous. Germline CDR1 SGHRS, CDR2 YFSETQ. The CDR3 covers 14 residues. V was trimmed by 1 base and J by 1 base, leaving 9 bases between them. CDR3 region: CASSLWPLSYEQYF. In DNA, the CDR3 is TGCGCCAGCAGCTTGTGGCCTCTATCCTACGAGCAGTACTTC.

The V and J genes are TRBV2 and TRBJ2-7, with D unresolved. CDR1 and CDR2 (germline): SNHLY, FYNNEI. V dropped 4 bases and J dropped 2 bases, with 12 bases sitting between them. The CDR3 consists of 14 residues. CDR3: CASSGRTEAYEQYF. As DNA, the CDR3 is TGTGCCAGCAGTGGCCGGACCGAGGCCTACGAGCAGTACTTC.

The J gene is TRBJ2-7, the V gene TRBV5-1; tentatively, D is TRBD2 (6 bases). The CDR3 consists of 15 residues. Trimming left V 2 bases short and J 0 bases short, with 12 bases between. Germline CDR1 and CDR2: SGHRS and YFSETQ. The CDR3 nucleotides read TGCGCCAGCAGCTTATGGAGGGAAAGCTCCTACGAGCAGTACTTC. Protein: CASSLWRESSYEQYF.